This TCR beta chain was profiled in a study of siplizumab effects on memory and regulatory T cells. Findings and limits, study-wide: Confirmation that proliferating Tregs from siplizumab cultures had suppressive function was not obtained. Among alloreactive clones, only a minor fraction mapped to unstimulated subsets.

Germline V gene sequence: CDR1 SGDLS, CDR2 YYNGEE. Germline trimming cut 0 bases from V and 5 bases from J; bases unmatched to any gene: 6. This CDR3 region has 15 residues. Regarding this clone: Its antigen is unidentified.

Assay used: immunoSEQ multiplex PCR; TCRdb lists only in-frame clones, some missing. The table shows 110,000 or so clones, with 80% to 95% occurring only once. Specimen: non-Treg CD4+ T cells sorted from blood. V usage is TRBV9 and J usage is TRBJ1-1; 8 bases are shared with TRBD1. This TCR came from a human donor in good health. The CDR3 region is CASSVEGQGGTEAFF. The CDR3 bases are TGTGCCAGCAGCGTAGAAGGACAGGGAGGAACTGAAGCTTTCTTT.